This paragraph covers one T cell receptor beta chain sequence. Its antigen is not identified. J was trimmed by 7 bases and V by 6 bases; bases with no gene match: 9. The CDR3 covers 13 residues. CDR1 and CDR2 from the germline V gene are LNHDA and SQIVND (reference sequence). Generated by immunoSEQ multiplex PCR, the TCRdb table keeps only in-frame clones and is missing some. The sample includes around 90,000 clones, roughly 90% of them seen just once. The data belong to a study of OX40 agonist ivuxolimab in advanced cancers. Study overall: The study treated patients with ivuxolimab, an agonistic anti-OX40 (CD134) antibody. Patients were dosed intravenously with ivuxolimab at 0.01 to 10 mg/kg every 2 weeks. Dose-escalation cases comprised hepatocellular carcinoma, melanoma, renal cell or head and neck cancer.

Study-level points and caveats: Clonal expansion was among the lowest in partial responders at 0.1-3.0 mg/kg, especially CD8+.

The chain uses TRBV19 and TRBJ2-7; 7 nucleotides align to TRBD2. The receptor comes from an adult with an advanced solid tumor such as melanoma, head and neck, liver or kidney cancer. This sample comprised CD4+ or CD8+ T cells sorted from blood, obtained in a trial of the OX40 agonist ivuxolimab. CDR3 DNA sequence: TGTGCCAGTAGACACAGGTCGGGGGGTGAGCAGTACTTC. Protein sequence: CASRHRSGGEQYF. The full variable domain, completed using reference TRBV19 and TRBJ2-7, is DGGITQSPKYLFRKEGQNVTLSCEQNLNHDAMYWYRQDPGQGLRLIYYSQIVNDFQKGDIAEGYSVSREKKESFPLTVTSAQKNPTAFYLCASRHRSGGEQYFGPGTRLTVT.